These 15 T cell receptor beta chains came from one sample sequenced in a study of T-cell memory formation after mild COVID-19. Each CDR3 protein is one row after TCRdb ran MiXCR on the 5' RACE reads. This sample has some 57,000 distinct CDR3 sequences, with approximately 12% found just once. Sequencing input: PBMCs or a T cell subset sorted from them (not recorded which). These receptors originate from a man aged 18 to 30 who had mild COVID-19 (a few samples of this study predate the infection). Cell type and time point are not known.

V is TRBV4-2 and J is TRBJ1-6; D is ambiguous. CDR1 is LGHNA, CDR2 YNFKEQ, per germline. V was pared by 0 bases and J by 10 bases, with 16 bases between. This CDR3 has 16 amino acids. The CDR3 DNA reads TGTGCCAGCAGCCAAGAGTACGGGTCGACCCAGTCACCCCTCCACTTT. This encodes CASSQEYGSTQSPLHF.

V gene TRBV12-3 or TRBV12-4 combines with J gene TRBJ1-1; D remains ambiguous. The CDR3 sequence is 14 residues long. V lost 5 bases and J 2 bases, leaving 12 bases between the germline ends. CDR3 protein: CASSTTDTNTEAFF. The DNA of the CDR3 is TGTGCCAGCAGTACTACAGATACTAACACTGAAGCTTTCTTT.

This clonotype was recorded a few times. This rearrangement joins TRBV12-3 or TRBV12-4 to TRBJ1-1; D unresolved. The CDR3 is made up of 12 amino acids. The ends were cut back, 1 base at V and 11 bases at J, with 11 bases in the middle. The CDR3 nucleotides are TGTGCCAGCAGTTTAGGGCAGATCCGGGCTTTCTTT. It codes for CASSLGQIRAFF.

This clonotype was counted at least ten times. The V call is TRBV9, the J call TRBJ2-1; 10 bases fit TRBD2. Looked up from germline, CDR1 is SGDLS and CDR2 is YYNGEE. J gave up 8 bases and V 3 bases, and 5 bases lay outside the gene matches. The CDR3 extends over 14 amino acids. This CDR3 reads CASSEAGGLDEQFF. The CDR3 nucleotides are TGTGCCAGCAGCGAAGCGGGGGGGCTTGATGAGCAGTTCTTC.

The table lists this clonotype with a few counts. The genes are TRBV5-1 and TRBJ2-3, with D uncertain. Deletions cut 3 bases from V and 3 bases from J, with 11 bases between. The CDR3 sequence is 14 residues long. The germline CDR1 and CDR2 sequences are SGHRS and YFSETQ. The CDR3 protein is CASSSRAGTDTQYF. CDR3 bases: TGCGCCAGCAGCTCTCGGGCAGGAACAGATACGCAGTATTTT.

The V and J genes are TRBV20-1 and TRBJ2-7, with 10 positions matching TRBD2. The CDR3 spans 15 residues. Germline CDR1 and CDR2: DFQATT and SNEGSKA (reference sequence). V was pared by 1 base and J by 4 bases, with 7 bases of the junction left unmatched. The DNA for the CDR3 is TGCAGTGCTAGAGGGCCAGCGGGGGGGCCTTACGAGCAGTACTTC. It encodes CSARGPAGGPYEQYF.

In this sample, this clonotype turned up a few times. The chain couples TRBV7-2 to TRBJ1-3; D remains unclear. There are 14 residues in the CDR3. CDR1 and CDR2 from the germline V gene are SGHTA and FQGNSA. Deletions cut 5 bases from V and 8 bases from J, with 16 bases between. The CDR3 region has the DNA TGTGCCAGCAGCCCCGGGCCTTTAGCGGACACCATATATTTT. This sequence encodes CASSPGPLADTIYF.

This chain connects TRBV20-1 to TRBJ2-5, with TRBD2 identical over 14 bases. Germline trimming cut 5 bases from V and 3 bases from J; bases unmatched to any gene: 5. The germline gives CDR1 DFQATT, CDR2 SNEGSKA (reference sequence). This CDR3 spans 15 amino acids. CDR3 region: CSAWTSGGLEETQYF. Here the CDR3 DNA reads TGCAGTGCTTGGACTAGCGGGGGGCTGGAAGAGACCCAGTACTTC.

This clonotype has ten or more counts. This chain links TRBV7-2 with TRBJ2-3; D is possibly TRBD2 (6 bases). Trimming left V 3 bases short and J 5 bases short, with 12 bases between. Germline CDR1 is SGHTA and CDR2 is FQGNSA. CDR3 length equals 14 residues. Here the CDR3 reads CASSFQGLRDTQYF. The CDR3 region has the DNA TGTGCCAGCAGCTTCCAGGGACTGAGAGATACGCAGTATTTT.

J is TRBJ2-2 and V is TRBV30; no reliable D call. There are 11 residues in the CDR3. Deletions cut 5 bases from V and 2 bases from J, with 3 bases between. Germline-derived CDR1 and CDR2 are GTSNPN and SVGIG (reference sequence). In DNA form, the CDR3 reads TGTGCCTGGGACAACACCGGGGAGCTGTTTTTT. Its translation is CAWDNTGELFF. The complete variable domain, with remaining parts taken from reference TRBV30 and TRBJ2-2, reads SQTIHQWPATLVQPVGSPLSLECTVEGTSNPNLYWYRQAAGRGLQLLFYSVGIGQISSEVPQNLSASRPQDRQFILSSKKLLLSDSGFYLCAWDNTGELFFGEGSRLTVL.

This clonotype was observed a handful of times. The gene calls are TRBV25-1 and TRBJ1-2; TRBD1 agrees at 9 bases. Germline lookup yields CDR1 MGHDK and CDR2 SYGVNS. The trim removed 4 bases at V and 8 bases at J, leaving 14 bases unmatched. The CDR3 consists of 16 residues. CDR3 loop: CASSVLNPGQGFGYTF. In DNA, the CDR3 is TGTGCCAGCAGTGTCCTGAATCCGGGACAGGGCTTCGGCTACACCTTC.

In this sample, this clonotype turned up a few times. In DNA form, the CDR3 reads TGTGCCAGCAGCTTAGGAGTCACTTCTAGCACAGATACGCAGTATTTT. It translates to CASSLGVTSSTDTQYF. The rearrangement uses TRBV11-3 and TRBJ2-3; D gene uncertain. The CDR3 loop spans 16 amino acids. CDR1 is SGHNT, CDR2 YENEEA, per germline. Trimming removed 1 base at V and 0 bases at J, with 11 bases between.

This clonotype was observed at least ten times. The genes are TRBV27 and TRBJ1-6; a weak D match, TRBD1 (5 bases). Trimming shortened V by 7 bases and J by 6 bases, and 10 bases separated the two germline ends. The CDR3 runs to 13 residues. The germline CDR1 and CDR2 sequences are MNHEY and SMNVEV (reference sequence). CDR3 loop: CASKGPINSPLHF. For the CDR3, the DNA is TGTGCCAGCAAGGGACCGATTAATTCACCCCTCCACTTT.

The V gene is TRBV5-1, the J gene TRBJ2-5; D is perhaps TRBD1 (5 bases). The V and J ends lost 3 bases and 3 bases respectively, with 15 bases between them. Germline V gene lookup returns CDR1 SGHRS and CDR2 YFSETQ. The CDR3 is 15 residues long. The CDR3 loop reads CASSSMGHSEETQYF. CDR3 in DNA: TGCGCCAGCAGCTCGATGGGGCACTCAGAAGAGACCCAGTACTTC.

This clonotype was observed a few times. The chain employs TRBV20-1 and TRBJ2-1; D is possibly TRBD1 (7 bases). Between the trimmed V and J ends, which lost 4 bases and 6 bases, there was a span of 19 bases. There are 15 residues in the CDR3. The germline gives CDR1 DFQATT, CDR2 SNEGSKA (reference sequence). The CDR3 protein is CSAIGGRGVFNEQFF. The CDR3 DNA follows: TGCAGTGCTATTGGCGGCAGGGGGGTTTTCAATGAGCAGTTCTTC.